This is a list of T cell receptor beta chains from one sample in a study of T cells after posttransplantation cyclophosphamide. The method was immunoSEQ multiplex PCR; TCRdb's version includes in-frame clones alone and lacks a portion of them. In the table there are roughly 15,000 clones, approximately 80% of which are singletons. Specimen: PBMCs, collected approximately 64 weeks after allogeneic stem cell transplant with calcineurin inhibitor and methotrexate. Receptors were obtained from a male patient between 25 and 40 years old who received an allogeneic stem cell transplant from an unrelated donor, was CMV-positive, and had acute and chronic GVHD. Part of the T cells may come from the graft donor. CDR3s include the opening cysteine and the closing phenylalanine or tryptophan. A D gene is named only where the DNA matches it firmly. Clone size is not always given. Where it is, it says once, few, many or a class for expanded clones.

clone size: .
J gene: TRBJ1-1
D gene: .
V gene: TRBV28
CDR3 protein: CASTRQQLSNTEAFF
CDR3 DNA: TGTGCCAGCACCCGACAGCAACTATCGAACACTGAAGCTTTCTTT

clone size: .
J gene: TRBJ2-1
D gene: TRBD2
V gene: TRBV15
CDR3 protein: CATGTSGPEQFF
CDR3 DNA: TGTGCCACCGGGACTAGCGGCCCAGAGCAGTTCTTC

clone size: .
J gene: TRBJ2-7
D gene: .
V gene: TRBV7-2
CDR3 protein: CASSLGLAPYEQYF
CDR3 DNA: TGTGCCAGCAGCTTAGGGCTAGCGCCCTACGAGCAGTACTTC

clone size: .
J gene: TRBJ2-5
D gene: TRBD2
V gene: TRBV4-2
CDR3 protein: CASSQDLTSGGINQETQYF
CDR3 DNA: TGTGCCAGCAGCCAAGATTTGACTAGCGGGGGCATTAATCAAGAGACCCAGTACTTC

clone size: .
J gene: TRBJ1-4
D gene: .
V gene: TRBV6-1
CDR3 protein: CASSNQGNGEKLFF
CDR3 DNA: TGTGCCAGCAGTAACCAGGGAAACGGGGAAAAACTGTTTTTT

clone size: .
J gene: TRBJ2-1
D gene: TRBD1
V gene: TRBV19
CDR3 protein: CASRDRGYNEQFF
CDR3 DNA: TGTGCCAGTAGGGACAGGGGGTACAATGAGCAGTTCTTC

clone size: few
J gene: TRBJ1-1
D gene: TRBD1
V gene: TRBV10-3
CDR3 protein: CAIREDRSMNTEAFF
CDR3 DNA: TGTGCCATCAGGGAGGACAGGTCTATGAACACTGAAGCTTTCTTT

clone size: .
J gene: TRBJ2-5
D gene: TRBD2
V gene: TRBV6-1
CDR3 protein: CASSDMSGGGKTQYF
CDR3 DNA: TGTGCCAGCAGTGACATGAGCGGGGGCGGGAAGACCCAGTACTTC

clone size: .
J gene: TRBJ1-1
D gene: .
V gene: TRBV7-2
CDR3 protein: CASSLTGNTEAFF
CDR3 DNA: TGTGCCAGCAGCTTAACAGGCAACACTGAAGCTTTCTTT

clone size: .
J gene: TRBJ2-7
D gene: TRBD1
V gene: TRBV9
CDR3 protein: CASSAFGDSTYEQYF
CDR3 DNA: TGTGCCAGCAGCGCGTTCGGGGACAGTACCTACGAGCAGTACTTC

clone size: .
J gene: TRBJ2-7
D gene: .
V gene: TRBV6-5
CDR3 protein: CASRAPGYEQYF
CDR3 DNA: TGTGCCAGCAGGGCCCCTGGCTACGAGCAGTACTTC

clone size: .
J gene: TRBJ1-4
D gene: TRBD1
V gene: TRBV29-1
CDR3 protein: CSVEDRKDRAEKLFF
CDR3 DNA: TGCAGCGTTGAAGATCGAAAGGACAGGGCTGAAAAACTGTTTTTT

clone size: .
J gene: TRBJ1-1
D gene: .
V gene: TRBV5-4
CDR3 protein: CASSLTGKTEAFF
CDR3 DNA: TGTGCCAGCAGCTTGACAGGGAAGACTGAAGCTTTCTTT

clone size: .
J gene: TRBJ2-6
D gene: .
V gene: TRBV6-1
CDR3 protein: CASSETGVSGANVLTF
CDR3 DNA: TGTGCCAGCAGTGAAACAGGTGTCTCTGGGGCCAACGTCCTGACTTTC

clone size: .
J gene: TRBJ1-1
D gene: .
V gene: TRBV7-9
CDR3 protein: CASSLDGGANTEAFF
CDR3 DNA: TGTGCCAGCAGCTTAGACGGGGGTGCTAACACTGAAGCTTTCTTT

clone size: .
J gene: TRBJ2-7
D gene: .
V gene: TRBV5-5
CDR3 protein: CASSLDGSSYEQYF
CDR3 DNA: TGTGCCAGCAGCTTGGACGGTAGCTCCTACGAGCAGTACTTC

clone size: .
J gene: TRBJ2-4
D gene: TRBD2
V gene: TRBV4-3
CDR3 protein: CASSQEWRGGGLAKNIQYF
CDR3 DNA: TGCGCCAGCAGCCAAGAATGGAGAGGCGGGGGACTAGCCAAAAACATTCAGTACTTC

clone size: .
J gene: TRBJ2-5
D gene: TRBD2
V gene: TRBV13
CDR3 protein: CASSLVAGPWETQYF
CDR3 DNA: TGTGCCAGCAGCTTGGTAGCGGGGCCGTGGGAGACCCAGTACTTC

clone size: .
J gene: TRBJ2-7
D gene: TRBD1
V gene: TRBV6-1
CDR3 protein: CASSRDRVGSYEQYF
CDR3 DNA: TGTGCCAGCAGTAGGGACAGGGTGGGCTCCTACGAGCAGTACTTC

clone size: .
J gene: TRBJ1-5
D gene: TRBD1
V gene: TRBV25-1
CDR3 protein: CASSERGQGQPQHF
CDR3 DNA: TGTGCCAGCAGTGAACGGGGACAGGGTCAGCCCCAGCATTTT

clone size: .
J gene: TRBJ2-1
D gene: TRBD2
V gene: TRBV5-8
CDR3 protein: CASSELAGSYNEQFF
CDR3 DNA: TGTGCCAGCAGTGAACTAGCGGGAAGTTACAATGAGCAGTTCTTC

clone size: .
J gene: TRBJ2-7
D gene: .
V gene: TRBV7-6
CDR3 protein: CASSMGGSWSSYEQYF
CDR3 DNA: TGTGCCAGCAGCATGGGGGGTAGCTGGAGCTCCTACGAGCAGTACTTC

clone size: .
J gene: TRBJ2-3
D gene: .
V gene: TRBV7-9
CDR3 protein: CASSLAGAADTQYF
CDR3 DNA: TGTGCCAGCAGCTTAGCGGGAGCTGCAGATACGCAGTATTTT

clone size: .
J gene: TRBJ1-2
D gene: TRBD1
V gene: TRBV9
CDR3 protein: CASSPGTGGDYGYTF
CDR3 DNA: TGTGCCAGCAGCCCGGGGACAGGGGGCGACTATGGCTACACCTTC

clone size: .
J gene: TRBJ1-2
D gene: .
V gene: TRBV5-5
CDR3 protein: CASTRRELGYGYTF
CDR3 DNA: TGTGCCAGCACCCGCCGGGAATTGGGGTATGGCTACACCTTC

clone size: .
J gene: TRBJ1-6
D gene: .
V gene: TRBV27
CDR3 protein: CASRGAPNSPLHF
CDR3 DNA: TGTGCCAGCAGGGGGGCCCCAAATTCACCCCTCCACTTT

clone size: .
J gene: TRBJ1-2
D gene: .
V gene: TRBV6-1
CDR3 protein: CASSEETGSFYGYTF
CDR3 DNA: TGTGCCAGCAGTGAAGAGACAGGATCCTTCTATGGCTACACCTTC

clone size: once
J gene: TRBJ1-5
D gene: .
V gene: TRBV19
CDR3 protein: CASSIDAGPRQPQHF
CDR3 DNA: TGTGCCAGTAGTATAGATGCAGGGCCCAGACAGCCCCAGCATTTT

clone size: few
J gene: TRBJ1-4
D gene: TRBD1
V gene: TRBV9
CDR3 protein: CASNRGGDPNEKLFF
CDR3 DNA: TGTGCCAGCAACAGGGGAGGAGATCCTAATGAAAAACTGTTTTTT

clone size: .
J gene: TRBJ2-7
D gene: .
V gene: TRBV4-2
CDR3 protein: CASSQEYALTGEQYF
CDR3 DNA: TGTGCCAGCAGCCAAGAATATGCCCTAACGGGGGAGCAGTACTTC

clone size: .
J gene: TRBJ2-1
D gene: TRBD2
V gene: TRBV4-2
CDR3 protein: CASSQATSGWKGSYNEQFF
CDR3 DNA: TGTGCCAGCAGCCAAGCGACTAGCGGATGGAAAGGATCCTACAATGAGCAGTTCTTC

clone size: .
J gene: TRBJ1-2
D gene: TRBD1
V gene: TRBV27
CDR3 protein: CASSLSAGGQTAKWFDTF
CDR3 DNA: TGTGCCAGCAGTTTATCTGCAGGGGGACAGACGGCTAAATGGTTTGACACCTTC

clone size: few
J gene: TRBJ1-4
D gene: TRBD1
V gene: TRBV4-3
CDR3 protein: CASSQAGGPGQANEKLFF
CDR3 DNA: TGCGCCAGCAGCCAAGCTGGGGGACCGGGACAGGCAAATGAAAAACTGTTTTTT

clone size: .
J gene: TRBJ2-5
D gene: TRBD2
V gene: TRBV12-5
CDR3 protein: CASFTSGGQETQYF
CDR3 DNA: TGTGCTAGTTTTACTAGCGGGGGGCAAGAGACCCAGTACTTC

clone size: .
J gene: TRBJ2-5
D gene: TRBD2
V gene: TRBV10-2
CDR3 protein: CASSDGLAEETQYF
CDR3 DNA: TGCGCCAGCAGTGATGGACTAGCGGAAGAGACCCAGTACTTC

clone size: .
J gene: TRBJ1-1
D gene: TRBD1
V gene: TRBV9
CDR3 protein: CASSASGGGSTEAFF
CDR3 DNA: TGTGCCAGCAGCGCATCAGGGGGCGGCTCGACTGAAGCTTTCTTT

clone size: .
J gene: TRBJ1-4
D gene: .
V gene: TRBV4-1
CDR3 protein: CASSQLQGYEKLFF
CDR3 DNA: TGCGCCAGCAGCCAATTGCAGGGATATGAAAAACTGTTTTTT

clone size: .
J gene: TRBJ1-5
D gene: TRBD1
V gene: TRBV11-3
CDR3 protein: CASSLDRAANQPQHF
CDR3 DNA: TGTGCCAGCAGCCTCGACAGGGCCGCGAATCAGCCCCAGCATTTT

clone size: .
J gene: TRBJ2-2
D gene: TRBD2
V gene: TRBV7-7
CDR3 protein: CASSFGLAEPFAGELFF
CDR3 DNA: TGTGCTAGCAGCTTCGGACTAGCGGAACCGTTCGCCGGGGAGCTGTTTTTT

clone size: .
J gene: TRBJ2-7
D gene: TRBD2
V gene: TRBV4-3
CDR3 protein: CASSQGSGSYYEQYF
CDR3 DNA: TGCGCCAGCAGCCAGGGTAGCGGGAGCTATTATGAGCAGTACTTC

clone size: .
J gene: TRBJ1-5
D gene: .
V gene: TRBV2
CDR3 protein: CASSGGQPQHF
CDR3 DNA: TGTGCCAGCAGTGGAGGGCAGCCCCAGCATTTT

clone size: once
J gene: TRBJ1-2
D gene: .
V gene: TRBV7-9
CDR3 protein: CASSLAQRDGYTF
CDR3 DNA: TGTGCCAGCAGCTTAGCGCAGAGGGATGGCTACACCTTC

clone size: .
J gene: TRBJ2-2
D gene: TRBD1
V gene: TRBV2
CDR3 protein: CASRADRGLRGELFF
CDR3 DNA: TGTGCCAGCAGGGCGGACAGGGGGCTGCGCGGGGAGCTGTTTTTT

clone size: .
J gene: TRBJ2-2
D gene: TRBD2
V gene: TRBV10-2
CDR3 protein: CASSESTGGTGELFF
CDR3 DNA: TGCGCCAGCAGTGAGAGTACGGGAGGGACCGGGGAGCTGTTTTTT

clone size: .
J gene: TRBJ2-7
D gene: .
V gene: TRBV7-8
CDR3 protein: CASSLLEGNSYEQYF
CDR3 DNA: TGTGCCAGCAGCTTATTGGAGGGCAACTCCTACGAGCAGTACTTC

clone size: few
J gene: TRBJ1-2
D gene: .
V gene: TRBV19
CDR3 protein: CASRRQNPRLANYGYTF
CDR3 DNA: TGTGCCAGTAGGAGACAGAACCCTCGACTAGCTAACTATGGCTACACCTTC

clone size: .
J gene: TRBJ2-7
D gene: TRBD1
V gene: TRBV27
CDR3 protein: CASSPRQGSAYEQYF
CDR3 DNA: TGTGCCAGCTCGCCCAGACAGGGCTCGGCCTACGAGCAGTACTTC

clone size: .
J gene: TRBJ2-6
D gene: TRBD1
V gene: TRBV27
CDR3 protein: CASSPIGTGTGANVLTF
CDR3 DNA: TGTGCCAGCAGTCCTATCGGGACAGGGACTGGGGCCAACGTCCTGACTTTC

clone size: .
J gene: TRBJ2-5
D gene: TRBD1
V gene: TRBV6-1
CDR3 protein: CASSEVQGTGLWGYGETQYF
CDR3 DNA: TGTGCCAGCAGTGAAGTGCAAGGGACAGGTCTCTGGGGGTACGGAGAGACCCAGTACTTC

clone size: .
J gene: TRBJ2-7
D gene: .
V gene: TRBV7-2
CDR3 protein: CASTVGGGSYEQYF
CDR3 DNA: TGTGCCAGCACCGTTGGAGGCGGTTCCTACGAGCAGTACTTC

clone size: .
J gene: TRBJ2-7
D gene: .
V gene: TRBV5-6
CDR3 protein: CASSLTGPGEQYF
CDR3 DNA: TGTGCCAGCAGCTTGACAGGGCCGGGCGAGCAGTACTTC

clone size: few
J gene: TRBJ2-1
D gene: TRBD2
V gene: TRBV7-8
CDR3 protein: CASSLVRGTSGRGNEQFF
CDR3 DNA: TGTGCCAGCAGCTTGGTACGAGGGACTAGCGGGAGGGGAAATGAGCAGTTCTTC

clone size: .
J gene: TRBJ1-5
D gene: .
V gene: TRBV6-5
CDR3 protein: CASVGDVRQPQHF
CDR3 DNA: TGTGCCAGCGTGGGAGATGTAAGGCAGCCCCAGCATTTT

clone size: .
J gene: TRBJ1-4
D gene: .
V gene: TRBV29-1
CDR3 protein: CSVEGGTGEKLFF
CDR3 DNA: TGCAGCGTTGAAGGGGGCACTGGTGAAAAACTGTTTTTT

clone size: .
J gene: TRBJ1-2
D gene: .
V gene: TRBV4-3
CDR3 protein: CASSPGQGTYGYTF
CDR3 DNA: TGCGCCAGCAGCCCGGGGCAGGGGACATACGGCTACACCTTC